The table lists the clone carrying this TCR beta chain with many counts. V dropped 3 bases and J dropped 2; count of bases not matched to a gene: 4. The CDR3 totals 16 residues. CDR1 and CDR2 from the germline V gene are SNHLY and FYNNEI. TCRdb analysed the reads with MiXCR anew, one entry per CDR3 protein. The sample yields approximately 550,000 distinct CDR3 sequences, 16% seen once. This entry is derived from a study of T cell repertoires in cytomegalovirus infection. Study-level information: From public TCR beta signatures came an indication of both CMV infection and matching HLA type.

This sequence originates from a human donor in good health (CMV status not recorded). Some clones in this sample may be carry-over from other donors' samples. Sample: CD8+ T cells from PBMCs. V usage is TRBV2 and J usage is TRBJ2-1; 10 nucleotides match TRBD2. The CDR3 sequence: CASSDPLAGPYNEQFF. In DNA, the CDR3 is TGTGCCAGCAGTGACCCACTAGCGGGGCCCTACAATGAGCAGTTCTTC.